This is a list of T cell receptor beta chains from one sample in a study of regulatory T cells in long-lasting Graves disease. TCRdb reprocessed the multiplex PCR reads with MiXCR, giving one entry per CDR3 protein. The sample lists about 520,000 distinct CDR3 sequences, around 12% seen once, with 7.5% to 9% in the top ten. This same sample was also part of a study on T cells in Graves' hyperthyroidism and ophthalmopathy.

The material was peripheral blood mononuclear cells (PBMCs), obtained at new diagnosis, from a patient treated with antithyroid drugs. These receptors were obtained from a woman in her 30s with Graves disease. CDR3s include the opening cysteine and the closing phenylalanine or tryptophan. D genes are given only for firm matches. Only some rows state a clone size, as once, few, many or a class for expanded clones.

size: many
D: NA
J: TRBJ2-6
V: TRBV27
DNA: TGTGCCAGCAGTTTATTTCAAGTTGGGGGCTCTGGGGCCAACGTCCTGACTTTC
CDR3: CASSLFQVGGSGANVLTF

size: many
D: NA
J: TRBJ2-7
V: TRBV7-9
DNA: TGTGCCAGCAGCTCCTGGGACCTTAACCACGAGCAGTACTTC
CDR3: CASSSWDLNHEQYF

size: NA
D: NA
J: TRBJ2-7
V: TRBV30
DNA: TGTGCCTGGAGTGCCTCCGGGACCAGTTTTTACGAGCAGTACTTC
CDR3: CAWSASGTSFYEQYF

size: NA
D: NA
J: TRBJ2-1
V: TRBV4-3
DNA: TGCGCCAGCAGCCAAGATCTGAGACTGTCTCGACGGAATGACGATAATGAGCAGTTCTTC
CDR3: CASSQDLRLSRRNDDNEQFF

size: many
D: NA
J: TRBJ1-1
V: TRBV28
DNA: TGTGCCAGCAGCAAAGTCCCTGAAGCTTTCTTT
CDR3: CASSKVPEAFF

size: many
D: TRBD1
J: TRBJ2-1
V: TRBV2
DNA: TGTGCCATCCCGGGACAGGGGAAGGATGAGCAGTTCTTC
CDR3: CAIPGQGKDEQFF

size: few
D: NA
J: TRBJ2-5
V: TRBV7-8
DNA: TGTGCCAGCAGCTTCACGGAGTTTCAAGAGACCCAGTACTTC
CDR3: CASSFTEFQETQYF

size: many
D: NA
J: TRBJ2-3
V: TRBV2
DNA: TGTGCCAGTAAGGTTACTAGCACAGATACGCAGTATTTT
CDR3: CASKVTSTDTQYF

size: few
D: NA
J: TRBJ2-1
V: TRBV29-1
DNA: TGCAGCGTTGAAGATGGGGGCGGGACTACGTCCTACAATGAGCAGTTCTTC
CDR3: CSVEDGGGTTSYNEQFF

size: NA
D: TRBD2
J: TRBJ2-1
V: TRBV20-1
DNA: TGCAGTGCTAACCTAGCGGGAGGGCCTGTCAATGAGCAGTTCTTC
CDR3: CSANLAGGPVNEQFF

size: many
D: NA
J: TRBJ2-7
V: TRBV5-1
DNA: TGCGCCAGCAGCTTTGACATTACCTACGAGCAGTACTTC
CDR3: CASSFDITYEQYF

size: few
D: NA
J: TRBJ1-5
V: TRBV7-9
DNA: TGTGCCAGCAGCATAGGCGAAGGGCCCCAGCATTTT
CDR3: CASSIGEGPQHF

size: many
D: TRBD1
J: TRBJ2-1
V: TRBV18
DNA: TGTGCCAGCTCACGAACTGGGACAGGGAGCAATGAGCAGTTCTTC
CDR3: CASSRTGTGSNEQFF

size: many
D: NA
J: TRBJ1-1
V: TRBV10-3
DNA: TGTGCCACCAGTATGAACACTGAAGCTTTCTTT
CDR3: CATSMNTEAFF

size: NA
D: NA
J: TRBJ2-6
V: TRBV3-1
DNA: TGTGCCAGCAGCCAAGAATCAGGGGTCAACTCTGGGGCCAACGTCCTGACTTTC
CDR3: CASSQESGVNSGANVLTF

size: NA
D: NA
J: TRBJ2-7
V: TRBV29-1
DNA: TGCAGCGTAGATTCAACCAGGGGGGGTGGTGAGCAGTACTTC
CDR3: CSVDSTRGGGEQYF

size: many
D: NA
J: TRBJ1-1
V: TRBV19
DNA: TGTGCCAGTAGTATAGGCAGTGGGATGAACACTGAAGCTTTCTTT
CDR3: CASSIGSGMNTEAFF

size: many
D: NA
J: TRBJ2-6
V: TRBV9
DNA: TGTGCCAGCAGCGTGTTGGAACACCTTACGGGAGGGGCCAACGTCCTGACTTTC
CDR3: CASSVLEHLTGGANVLTF

size: many
D: NA
J: TRBJ2-2
V: TRBV11-3
DNA: TGTGCCAGCAGCTTAAACTACCTGAGGACCACCGGGGAGCTGTTTTTT
CDR3: CASSLNYLRTTGELFF

size: many
D: TRBD1
J: TRBJ1-1
V: TRBV9
DNA: TGTGCCAGCAGCCCACCGGGACAGGGGAGCACTGAAGCTTTCTTT
CDR3: CASSPPGQGSTEAFF

size: few
D: TRBD1
J: TRBJ1-1
V: TRBV5-8
DNA: TGTGCCAACGACAGGGTGATCACTGAAGCTTTCTTT
CDR3: CANDRVITEAFF

size: few
D: NA
J: TRBJ2-7
V: TRBV18
DNA: TGTGCCAGCTCACCAGGGACTCAAAACTACGAGCAGTACTTC
CDR3: CASSPGTQNYEQYF

size: many
D: TRBD1
J: TRBJ1-4
V: TRBV5-6
DNA: TGTGCCAGCAGCTTGGACAGGGGACCAAATGAAAAACTGTTTTTT
CDR3: CASSLDRGPNEKLFF

size: many
D: NA
J: TRBJ1-1
V: TRBV13
DNA: TGTGCCAGCAGCTTTGGTTATAGGAACACTGAAGCTTTCTTT
CDR3: CASSFGYRNTEAFF

size: many
D: NA
J: TRBJ2-1
V: TRBV20-1
DNA: TGCAGTGCTAGTATGGGACGGAGCGTCTACAATGAGCAGTTCTTC
CDR3: CSASMGRSVYNEQFF

size: many
D: NA
J: TRBJ1-2
V: TRBV12-3/TRBV12-4
DNA: TGTGCCAGCAGTCCTCGGACAGTAGAGAACTATGGCTACACCTTC
CDR3: CASSPRTVENYGYTF